This TCR beta chain emerged from a study of T cells in Graves' hyperthyroidism and ophthalmopathy. The CDR3 has 15 amino acids. Germline lookup yields CDR1 SGHAT and CDR2 FQNNGV. The V and J ends lost 5 bases and 9 bases, in that order; junction bases with no gene match: 7. In this sample, this clonotype turned up many times. The TCR beta CDR3 regions underwent amplification using RNA transcripts as the source. First-round RT-PCR with HTBI primers amplified the TCR CDR3 region. TCRdb recomputed calls from the multiplex PCR reads with MiXCR, one row per CDR3 protein. This repertoire shows approximately 600,000 distinct CDR3 sequences, 20% found once; its top ten account for about 34%. Exclusion followed for patients with uncontrolled infection, other autoimmune disease, pregnancy or lactation.

The sample comprised blood. The TCR comes from a man aged 25 to 40 with Graves' ophthalmopathy. V is TRBV11-2 and J is TRBJ2-1; 13 nucleotides agree with TRBD2. CDR3 protein: CASSQGTSGNTEQFF. CDR3 nucleotides: TGTGCCAGCAGCCAAGGGACTAGCGGGAATACTGAGCAGTTCTTC.